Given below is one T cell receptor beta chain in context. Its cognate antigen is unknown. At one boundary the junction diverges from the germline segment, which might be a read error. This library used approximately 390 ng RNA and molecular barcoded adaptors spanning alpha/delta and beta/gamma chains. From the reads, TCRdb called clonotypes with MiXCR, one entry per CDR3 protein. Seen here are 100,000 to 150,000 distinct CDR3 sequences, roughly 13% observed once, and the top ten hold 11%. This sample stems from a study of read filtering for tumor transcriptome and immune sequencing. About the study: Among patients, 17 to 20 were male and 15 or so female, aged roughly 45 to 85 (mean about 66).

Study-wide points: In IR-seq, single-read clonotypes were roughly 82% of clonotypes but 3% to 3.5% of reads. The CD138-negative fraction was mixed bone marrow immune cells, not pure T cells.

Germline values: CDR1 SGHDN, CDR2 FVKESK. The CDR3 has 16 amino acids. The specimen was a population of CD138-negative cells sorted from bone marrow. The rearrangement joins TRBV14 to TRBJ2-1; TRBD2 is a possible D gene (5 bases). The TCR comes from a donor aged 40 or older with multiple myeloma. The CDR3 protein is CAGSQEREWLGNGQFF. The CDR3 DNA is TGTGCCGGCAGCCAGGAGAGGGAGTGGTTGGGGAATGGGCAGTTCTTC.